Presented here are 26 T cell receptor beta chains from one specimen sequenced in a study of cytomegalovirus exposure and HLA in healthy donors (dated by TCRdb to 2016 to 2017). The library was obtained by the immunoSEQ multiplex PCR assay. For the multiplex PCR, a mixture combining 60 forward primers for TCR Vbeta segments and 13 reverse primers for TCR Jbeta segments was used. In its TCRdb copy, this immuneACCESS table keeps in-frame sequences only and misses some clones. Where compared with another copy, unresolved V genes explain less than half of these, and the others have no known cause. The sample table records some 200,000 clones; 70% of these occur just once. Of the sample, 2.6% falls within the top ten clones. The specimen sequenced was PBMCs. The receptors originated from a man aged 40-49 years in good health and CMV-seropositive.

This clone was seen just once. The chain has TRBV7-8 and TRBJ1-2; weak D call: TRBD1 (5 bases). The germline V and J ends were trimmed by 3 bases and 4 bases, with 9 bases remaining between them. Germline V gene data show CDR1 as SGHVS and CDR2 as FQNEAQ. The CDR3 contains 13 residues. The chain's CDR3 is CASSLGQPYGYTF. The CDR3 bases are TGTGCCAGCAGCTTGGGGCAGCCCTATGGCTACACCTTC.

The V and J genes are TRBV11-2 and TRBJ2-3; maybe TRBD2 (7 bases). The CDR3 loop spans 15 amino acids. Germline CDR1 is SGHAT and CDR2 is FQNNGV. The CDR3 reads CASTRGGAGTDTQYF. CDR3 DNA sequence: TGTGCGTCCACCCGTGGGGGGGCCGGCACAGATACGCAGTATTTT.

The chain recombines TRBV5-1 with TRBJ1-2, with a possible D match to TRBD1 (5 bases). V dropped 9 bases and J dropped 6 bases, with 18 bases sitting between them. Germline assignment: CDR1 SGHRS and CDR2 YFSETQ. This CDR3 is 13 amino acids long. In nucleotides, the CDR3 is TGCGCCACCCCTTGGGGTAGGGGCCATGGCTACACCTTC. This codes for CATPWGRGHGYTF.

The CDR3 is CASSTGTGNTEAFF. DNA for the CDR3: TGTGCCAGTAGTACTGGGACAGGGAACACTGAAGCTTTCTTT. This chain links TRBV19 with TRBJ1-1, with 8 bases identical to TRBD1. CDR1 LNHDA and CDR2 SQIVND come from the germline V gene (reference sequence). Germline trimming cut 4 bases from V and 1 base from J; bases unmatched to any gene: 2. The CDR3 runs to 14 residues.

The gene calls are TRBV9 and TRBJ2-1, with 7 bases that match TRBD2. Trimming removed 4 bases from V and 4 bases from J; junction bases left unmatched: 5. The CDR3 covers 14 residues. Per the germline V gene, CDR1 is SGDLS and CDR2 is YYNGEE. In DNA, the CDR3 is TGTGCCAGCAGCCCGACGGGAGGTTACAATGAGCAGTTCTTC. It codes for CASSPTGGYNEQFF.

This chain links TRBV11-2 with TRBJ1-6, with 9 bases that match TRBD1. The CDR3 is 15 residues long. Germline V gene data show CDR1 as SGHAT and CDR2 as FQNNGV. The trim removed 4 bases at V and 8 bases at J, leaving 6 bases unmatched. The CDR3 here is CASSSTGQGYSPLHF. For the CDR3, the DNA is TGTGCCAGCAGCTCAACGGGACAGGGTTATTCACCCCTCCACTTT.

The V gene is TRBV19, the J gene TRBJ1-2; no firm D call. The ends were cut back, 3 bases at V and 4 bases at J, with 15 bases in the middle. The CDR3 contains 15 residues. CDR1 is LNHDA and CDR2 is SQIVND in the germline V gene (reference sequence). CDR3 residues: CASSIVGDKGYGYTF. The CDR3 nucleotides read TGTGCCAGTAGTATCGTGGGAGATAAGGGCTATGGCTACACCTTC.

V gene TRBV7-6 combines with J gene TRBJ2-7, with 7 bases that match TRBD1. This CDR3 is built from 18 residues. Looked up from germline, CDR1 is SGHVS and CDR2 is FNYEAQ. With V trimmed by 3 bases and J by 3 bases, 17 bases remained unmatched. CDR3 bases: TGTGCCAGCAGCTTCCACCCCGACAGGGCAGGGTGGGACTACGAGCAGTACTTC. It is translated as CASSFHPDRAGWDYEQYF.

The chain couples TRBV4-1 to TRBJ1-4; weak D call: TRBD1 (5 bases). V was trimmed by 0 bases and J by 1 base, leaving 9 bases between them. This CDR3 spans 16 amino acids. The germline CDR1 and CDR2 sequences are MGHRA and YSYEKL. DNA for the CDR3: TGCGCCAGCAGCCAAGAACGGGGGAGAACTAATGAAAAACTGTTTTTT. Translation gives CASSQERGRTNEKLFF.

Here the CDR3 reads CASSHPGGVIYEQYF. CDR3 DNA: TGCGCCAGCAGCCACCCCGGGGGGGTGATCTACGAGCAGTACTTC. The gene calls are TRBV4-1 and TRBJ2-7; 8 bases map to TRBD2. Trimming cost V 3 bases and J 3 bases; bases outside gene matches: 7. Germline V CDR1 and CDR2: MGHRA, YSYEKL. The CDR3 has 15 amino acids.

This clone was found a few times. V gene TRBV5-1 combines with J gene TRBJ2-3; tentatively, D is TRBD2 (6 bases). Germline V gives CDR1 SGHRS, CDR2 YFSETQ. CDR3 length: 15 amino acids. The V end was cut by 0 bases, the J end by 1 base, with 9 bases between. The DNA for the CDR3 is TGCGCCAGCAGCTTGGCGGGAGTGGGCACAGATACGCAGTATTTT. Amino acids: CASSLAGVGTDTQYF.

The chain has TRBV7-2 and TRBJ2-3; 9 nucleotides agree with TRBD2. Looked up from germline, CDR1 is SGHTA and CDR2 is FQGNSA. With V trimmed by 5 bases and J by 2 bases, 8 bases remained unmatched. This CDR3 has 16 amino acids. The CDR3 coding sequence is TGTGCCAGCAGCCCCCGGGGACTAGCCGACACAGATACGCAGTATTTT. It translates to CASSPRGLADTDTQYF.

The genes are TRBV5-1 and TRBJ2-2, with D possibly TRBD1 on 6 matching bases. Germline CDR1 SGHRS, CDR2 YFSETQ. With 6 bases removed from V and 0 bases from J, the gap between germline ends came to 18 bases. The CDR3 loop spans 17 amino acids. CDR3 loop: CASTGQSLLTNTGELFF. CDR3 DNA sequence: TGCGCCAGCACGGGACAATCTCTCCTAACGAACACCGGGGAGCTGTTTTTT.

The sample holds one count of this clone. The chain recombines TRBV5-1 with TRBJ2-7; 8 positions match TRBD1. Germline CDR1 is SGHRS and CDR2 is YFSETQ. The CDR3 runs to 12 residues. V lost 7 bases to trimming and J lost 6 bases; unmatched junction nucleotides: 6. CDR3 region: CASRGQGAEQYF. The CDR3 nucleotides read TGCGCCAGCCGGGGGCAGGGGGCCGAGCAGTACTTC.

A single count supports this clone. The chain employs TRBV28 and TRBJ1-1, with 7 bases fitting TRBD1. Per the germline V gene, CDR1 is MDHEN and CDR2 is SYDVKM. The CDR3 loop spans 17 amino acids. The V and J ends lost 6 bases and 1 base, in that order; junction bases with no gene match: 14. The CDR3 sequence: CASRDTKKTGWNTEAFF. DNA of the CDR3: TGTGCCAGCAGGGATACCAAAAAGACAGGGTGGAACACTGAAGCTTTCTTT.

The sample holds one count of this clone. The gene calls are TRBV9 and TRBJ2-1; 9 bases map to TRBD2. The ends lost 5 bases at V and 1 base at J; junction bases unmatched: 1. CDR1 and CDR2 (germline): SGDLS, YYNGEE. The CDR3 loop spans 14 amino acids. CDR3 sequence: CASSLAGSYNEQFF. The CDR3 coding sequence is TGTGCCAGCAGTCTAGCGGGGTCCTACAATGAGCAGTTCTTC.

A few counts support this clone. V and J are TRBV6-5 and TRBJ2-3; 11 bases are a match to TRBD2. The V gene end was trimmed by 6 bases and the J gene end by 5 bases; junction bases not matched to a gene: 7. In germline, CDR1 is MNHEY, CDR2 SVGAGI. The CDR3 is 15 residues long. The CDR3: CASRRGLAGGDTQYF. For the CDR3, the DNA is TGTGCCAGCAGACGGGGTCTAGCGGGGGGAGATACGCAGTATTTT.

A note on this clone: The sample has other DNA sequences that encode this CDR3 too. The chain employs TRBV6-5 and TRBJ1-2, with TRBD1 matching over 7 bases. The CDR3 loop spans 15 amino acids. Trimming cost V 11 bases and J 5 bases; bases outside gene matches: 17. Germline CDR1 MNHEY, CDR2 SVGAGI. CDR3 in amino acids: CASSAQGGGKYGYTF. CDR3 sequence (DNA): TGTGCCTCCTCAGCTCAGGGGGGAGGTAAATATGGCTACACCTTC.

V gene TRBV27 combines with J gene TRBJ1-2; the match to TRBD1 covers 11 bases. The CDR3 sequence is 16 residues long. Germline loops: CDR1 MNHEY, CDR2 SMNVEV (reference sequence). V shed 5 bases, J shed 5 bases, and the junction held 10 bases outside the gene matches. CDR3 sequence reads: CASSPIGQGARYGYTF. Here the CDR3 DNA reads TGTGCCAGCAGTCCAATAGGACAGGGGGCGCGTTATGGCTACACCTTC.

This clone was counted once. This chain connects TRBV4-1 to TRBJ2-4; TRBD2 might be the D (6 bases). V gave up 4 bases and J gave up 9 bases, with 16 bases separating them. Per the germline V gene, CDR1 is MGHRA and CDR2 is YSYEKL. The CDR3 is 14 residues long. For the CDR3, the DNA is TGCGCCAGCAGCCGGACTACCGCGGAAGGCATTCAGTACTTC. It yields the protein CASSRTTAEGIQYF.

The J gene is TRBJ1-1, the V gene TRBV6-5; no clear D gene. V lost 6 bases and J 2 bases, leaving 7 bases between the germline ends. Per the germline V gene, CDR1 is MNHEY and CDR2 is SVGAGI. The CDR3 is made up of 12 amino acids. The CDR3 DNA reads TGTGCCAGCAGGCGGGGAAACACTGAAGCTTTCTTT. Translating it yields CASRRGNTEAFF.

The V call is TRBV19, the J call TRBJ2-7, with TRBD1 matching over 9 bases. Looked up from germline, CDR1 is LNHDA and CDR2 is SQIVND (reference sequence). This CDR3 region has 15 residues. V was clipped by 0 bases and J by 3 bases; unmatched bases: 3. Here the CDR3 DNA reads TGTGCCAGTAGTATAGAGGGACAGGGACTCTACGAGCAGTACTTC. This sequence encodes CASSIEGQGLYEQYF.

The rearrangement uses TRBV6-1 and TRBJ1-1, with D hard to call. Trimming left V 6 bases short and J 5 bases short, with 7 bases between. Germline V gives CDR1 MNHNS, CDR2 SASEGT. The CDR3 runs to 11 residues. CDR3 sequence (DNA): TGTGCCAGCAGACCGGGGACTGAAGCTTTCTTT. This codes for CASRPGTEAFF.

This clone was observed a single time. The V and J genes are TRBV5-4 and TRBJ1-2; TRBD1 might be the D (6 bases). The V and J ends lost 4 bases and 2 bases respectively, with 12 bases between them. Germline V lookup: CDR1 SGHNT, CDR2 YYREEE (reference sequence). The CDR3 consists of 14 residues. In nucleotides, the CDR3 is TGTGCCAGCAGCCCGCGGGGGGCGAACTATGGCTACACCTTC. Translating gives CASSPRGANYGYTF.

V gene TRBV7-2 combines with J gene TRBJ2-7, with 11 bases that match TRBD2. In germline, CDR1 is SGHTA, CDR2 FQGNSA. J was trimmed by 4 bases and V by 7 bases; bases with no gene match: 6. The CDR3 totals 14 residues. The CDR3 bases are TGTGCCAGCAAACTAGCGGGGGTCCATTACGAGCAGTACTTC. This encodes CASKLAGVHYEQYF.

The chain joins TRBV18 to TRBJ2-1; 7 nucleotides agree with TRBD2. Per germline, CDR1 KGHSH and CDR2 LQKENI. The junction had 6 bases not matched to a gene; V was cut back by 0 bases and J by 10 bases. This CDR3 comprises 14 residues. CDR3 sequence: CASSPPASGQEQFF. Written as DNA, the CDR3 is TGTGCCAGCTCACCACCGGCTAGCGGACAAGAGCAGTTCTTC.